The sequence of this TCR beta chain was determined in a study of blood T cells in healthy people across ages. Study-wide results and caveats: A strong correlation was seen between TCR beta diversity and naive T cell percentage.

The authors ran a second PCR of roughly 7 to 11 cycles using a sample-barcoded 5' primer and a J-beta primer mix. TCRdb independently ran MiXCR on the 5' RACE reads; one entry per CDR3 protein. The sample includes about 1.5 million distinct CDR3 sequences, under 55% of them seen just once. There are a few counts of this clonotype. Its specificity is unknown. This CDR3 has 16 residues. Germline assignment: CDR1 DFQATT and CDR2 SNEGSKA (reference sequence). V dropped 5 bases and J dropped 5; count of bases not matched to a gene: 13. Sequencing was performed on blood. The sequence was obtained from a woman aged 18-30 years in good health. This rearrangement joins TRBV20-1 to TRBJ1-1, with 11 bases identical to TRBD1. As DNA, the CDR3 is TGCAGTGCTCCGACCCGGGACAGGGGGATGAGGACTGAAGCTTTCTTT. This gives the protein CSAPTRDRGMRTEAFF.